This T cell receptor beta chain was captured in a study of blood T cell repertoires in COVID-19. Method: immunoSEQ multiplex PCR; TCRdb's copy keeps in-frame clones and lacks some. The profile shows around 60,000 clones, 90% to 95% of them singletons. Sequenced: peripheral blood. This TCR was sampled from a man in his fifties with active COVID-19.

CDR3 sequence (DNA): TGCGCCAGCAGCCCGGGACTAGCGGGGCAGTGGGAGCAGTTCTTC. This encodes CASSPGLAGQWEQFF. The V gene is TRBV4-3, the J gene TRBJ2-1; 13 nucleotides match TRBD2. The J segment lost 10 bases and the V segment lost 4 bases, leaving 7 bases of the junction unmatched. The length of the CDR3 is 15 residues. In germline, CDR1 is LGHNA, CDR2 YSLEER.